This entry features one T cell receptor beta chain sequence. Its antigen is not known. The data are from a study of shared clonotypes between healthy human individuals. Using immunoSEQ multiplex PCR, the repertoire was profiled, and TCRdb retains in-frame clones only, with some absent. The sample includes 1.6 million or so clones, around 95% of them seen just once. Notes on the study in general: Represented diversity, genetic and exposure-history alike, was limited by few donors.

This CDR3 is built from 15 residues. The source of this sequence is a man in his thirties or forties in good health. Material: naive CD4+ T cells sorted from blood. Subset defined: CD45RA+ positively selected. The chain uses TRBV21-1 and TRBJ1-4; no DNA check was done on the table's D call, TRBD1. TRBV21-1 is marked as a pseudogene. The CDR3 bases are TGTGCCAGCACATCCCCCGGGACAGGTGGTGAAAAACTGTTTTTT. Its protein product is CASTSPGTGGEKLFF.